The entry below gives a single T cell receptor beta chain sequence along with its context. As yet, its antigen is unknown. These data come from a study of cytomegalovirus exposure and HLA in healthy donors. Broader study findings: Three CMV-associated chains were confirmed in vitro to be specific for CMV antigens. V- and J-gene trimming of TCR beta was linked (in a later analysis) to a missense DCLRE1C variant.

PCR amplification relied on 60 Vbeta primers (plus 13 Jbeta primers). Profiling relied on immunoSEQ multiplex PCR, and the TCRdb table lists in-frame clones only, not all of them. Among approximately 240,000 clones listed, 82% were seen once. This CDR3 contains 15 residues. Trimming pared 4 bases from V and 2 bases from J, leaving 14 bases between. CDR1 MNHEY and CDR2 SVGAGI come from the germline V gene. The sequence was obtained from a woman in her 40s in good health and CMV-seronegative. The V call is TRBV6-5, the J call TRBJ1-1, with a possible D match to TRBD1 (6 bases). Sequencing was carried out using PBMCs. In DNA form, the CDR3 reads TGTGCCAGCAGTTCTCAAAAGACAGGAAACACTGAAGCTTTCTTT. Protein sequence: CASSSQKTGNTEAFF.